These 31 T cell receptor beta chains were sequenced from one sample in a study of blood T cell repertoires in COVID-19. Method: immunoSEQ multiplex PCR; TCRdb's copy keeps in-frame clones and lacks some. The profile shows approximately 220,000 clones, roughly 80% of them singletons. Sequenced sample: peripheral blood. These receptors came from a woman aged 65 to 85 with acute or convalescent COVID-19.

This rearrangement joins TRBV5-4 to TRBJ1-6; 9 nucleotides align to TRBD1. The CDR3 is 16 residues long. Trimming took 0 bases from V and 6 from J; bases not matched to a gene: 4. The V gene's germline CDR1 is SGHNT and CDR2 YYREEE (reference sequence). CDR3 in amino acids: CASSLEPGQGNSPLHF. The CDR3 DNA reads TGTGCCAGCAGCTTGGAGCCGGGACAGGGTAATTCACCCCTCCACTTT.

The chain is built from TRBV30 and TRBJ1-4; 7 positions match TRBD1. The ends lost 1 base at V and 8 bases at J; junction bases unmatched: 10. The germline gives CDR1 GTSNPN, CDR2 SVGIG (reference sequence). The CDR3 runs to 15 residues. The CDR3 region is CAWSAFDRVGEKLFF. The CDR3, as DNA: TGTGCCTGGAGTGCGTTCGACAGGGTGGGAGAAAAACTGTTTTTT.

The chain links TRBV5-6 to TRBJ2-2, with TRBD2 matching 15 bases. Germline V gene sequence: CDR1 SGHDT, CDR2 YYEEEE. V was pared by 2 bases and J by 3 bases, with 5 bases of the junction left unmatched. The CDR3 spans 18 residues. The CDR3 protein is CASSFGLAGGPYTGELFF. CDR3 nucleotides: TGTGCCAGCAGCTTCGGACTAGCGGGGGGGCCGTACACCGGGGAGCTGTTTTTT.

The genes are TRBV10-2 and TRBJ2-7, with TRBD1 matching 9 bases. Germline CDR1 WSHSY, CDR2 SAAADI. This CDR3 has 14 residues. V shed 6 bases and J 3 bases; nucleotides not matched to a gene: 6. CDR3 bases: TGCGCCAGCAGGGAAGGGACAGGGATCTACGAGCAGTACTTC. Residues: CASREGTGIYEQYF.

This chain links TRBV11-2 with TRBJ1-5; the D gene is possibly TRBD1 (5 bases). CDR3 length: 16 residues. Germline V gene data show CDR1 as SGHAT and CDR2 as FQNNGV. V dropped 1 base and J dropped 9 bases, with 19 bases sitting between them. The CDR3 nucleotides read TGTGCCAGCAGCTTAGGGGTTCAGGGTGAGCCGCGGCCCCAGCATTTT. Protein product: CASSLGVQGEPRPQHF.

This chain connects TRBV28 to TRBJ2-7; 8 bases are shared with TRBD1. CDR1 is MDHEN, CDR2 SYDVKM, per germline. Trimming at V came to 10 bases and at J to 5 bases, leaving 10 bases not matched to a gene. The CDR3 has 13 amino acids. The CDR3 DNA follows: TGTGCCATAAGACAGGGGTGGACGGACGAGCAGTACTTC. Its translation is CAIRQGWTDEQYF.

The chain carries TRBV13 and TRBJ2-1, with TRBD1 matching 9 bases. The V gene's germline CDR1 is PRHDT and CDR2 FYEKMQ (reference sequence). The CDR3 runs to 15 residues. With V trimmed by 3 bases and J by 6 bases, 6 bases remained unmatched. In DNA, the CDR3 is TGTGCCAGCAGCTTGTACAGGGGGCCCCTCAATGAGCAGTTCTTC. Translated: CASSLYRGPLNEQFF.

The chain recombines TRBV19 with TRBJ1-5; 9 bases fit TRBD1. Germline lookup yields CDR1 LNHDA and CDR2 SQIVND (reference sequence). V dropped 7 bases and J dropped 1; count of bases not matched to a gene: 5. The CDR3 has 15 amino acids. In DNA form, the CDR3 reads TGTGCCAGTACCGACGGGACAGGGAGCAATCAGCCCCAGCATTTT. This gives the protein CASTDGTGSNQPQHF.

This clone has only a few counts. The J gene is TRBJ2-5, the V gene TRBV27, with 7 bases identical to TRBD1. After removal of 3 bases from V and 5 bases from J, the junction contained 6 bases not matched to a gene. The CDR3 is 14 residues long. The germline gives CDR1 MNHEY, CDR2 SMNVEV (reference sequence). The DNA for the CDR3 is TGTGCCAGCAGTTTCCAGGGGGATTGGGAGACCCAGTACTTC. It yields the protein CASSFQGDWETQYF.

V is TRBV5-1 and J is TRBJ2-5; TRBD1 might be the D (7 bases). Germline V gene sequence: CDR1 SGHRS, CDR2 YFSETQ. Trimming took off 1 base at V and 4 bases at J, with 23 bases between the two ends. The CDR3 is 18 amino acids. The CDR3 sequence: CASSLRGRGDSGGETQYF. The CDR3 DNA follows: TGCGCCAGCAGCTTGAGAGGCAGGGGGGATTCTGGAGGAGAGACCCAGTACTTC.

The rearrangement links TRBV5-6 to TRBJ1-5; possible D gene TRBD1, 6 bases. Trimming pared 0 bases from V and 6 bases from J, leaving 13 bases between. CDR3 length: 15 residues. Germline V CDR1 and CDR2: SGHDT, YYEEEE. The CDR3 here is CASSLAMRGSQPQHF. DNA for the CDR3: TGTGCCAGCAGCTTGGCCATGAGGGGGAGTCAGCCCCAGCATTTT.

The CDR3 DNA follows: TGTGCCAGCAGTTTTAGGCAGGCGACCTATGGCTACACCTTC. This codes for CASSFRQATYGYTF. The V and J genes are TRBV28 and TRBJ1-2; D call uncertain. CDR1 and CDR2 from the germline V gene are MDHEN and SYDVKM. The CDR3 runs 14 residues. The germline V and J ends were trimmed by 3 bases and 4 bases, with 12 bases remaining between them.

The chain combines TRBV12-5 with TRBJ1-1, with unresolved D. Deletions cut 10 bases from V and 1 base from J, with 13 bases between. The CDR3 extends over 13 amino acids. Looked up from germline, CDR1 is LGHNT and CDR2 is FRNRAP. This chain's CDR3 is CATSTGSNTEAFF. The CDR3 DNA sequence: TGTGCTACAAGTACGGGATCGAACACTGAAGCTTTCTTT.

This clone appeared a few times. This CDR3 is CASSLFPAVGGYTF. The CDR3 bases are TGTGCCAGCAGTTTATTTCCCGCGGTAGGTGGCTACACCTTC. The chain employs TRBV28 and TRBJ1-2; D unclear. There are 14 residues in the CDR3. Germline CDR1 is MDHEN and CDR2 is SYDVKM. Trimming pared 1 base from V and 7 bases from J, leaving 13 bases between.

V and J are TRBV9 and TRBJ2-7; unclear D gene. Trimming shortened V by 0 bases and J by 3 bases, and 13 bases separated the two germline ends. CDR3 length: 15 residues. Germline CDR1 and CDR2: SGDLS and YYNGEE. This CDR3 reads CASSVDSRSIYEQYF. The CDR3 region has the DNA TGTGCCAGCAGCGTAGATTCGAGATCAATCTACGAGCAGTACTTC.

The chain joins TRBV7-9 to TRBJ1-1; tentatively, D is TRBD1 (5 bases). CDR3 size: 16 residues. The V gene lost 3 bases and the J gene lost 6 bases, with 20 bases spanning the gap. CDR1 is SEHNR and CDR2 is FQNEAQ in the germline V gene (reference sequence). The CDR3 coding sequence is TGTGCCAGCAGCTTCCGGGCGACAGAGCCCGCAGCTGAAGCTTTCTTT. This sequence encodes CASSFRATEPAAEAFF.

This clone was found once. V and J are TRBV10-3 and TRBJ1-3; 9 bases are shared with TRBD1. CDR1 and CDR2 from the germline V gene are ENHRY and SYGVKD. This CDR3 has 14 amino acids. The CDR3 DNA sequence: TGTGGTAGTAGGACAGGGGTCTCTGGAAACACCATATATTTT. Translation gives CGSRTGVSGNTIYF.

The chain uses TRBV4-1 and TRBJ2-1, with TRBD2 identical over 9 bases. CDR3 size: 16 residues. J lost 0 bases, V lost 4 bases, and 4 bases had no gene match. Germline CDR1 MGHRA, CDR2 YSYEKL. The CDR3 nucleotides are TGCGCCAGCAGCCGTAGCGGGGGCGACTCCTACAATGAGCAGTTCTTC. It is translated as CASSRSGGDSYNEQFF.

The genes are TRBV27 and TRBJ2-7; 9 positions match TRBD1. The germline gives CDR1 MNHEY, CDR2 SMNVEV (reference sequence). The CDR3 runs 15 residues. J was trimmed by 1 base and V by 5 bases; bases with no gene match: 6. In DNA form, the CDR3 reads TGTGCCAGCAGTCGGGGACAGGGTCAGTCCTACGAGCAGTACTTC. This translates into CASSRGQGQSYEQYF.

The CDR3 is CASSPPTGRTEAFF. CDR3 coding DNA: TGCGCCAGCAGCCCCCCGACAGGGAGGACTGAAGCTTTCTTT. This chain uses TRBV5-1 with TRBJ1-1, with TRBD1 matching 7 bases. The trim removed 4 bases at V and 5 bases at J, leaving 8 bases unmatched. The CDR3 spans 14 residues. Germline values: CDR1 SGHRS, CDR2 YFSETQ.

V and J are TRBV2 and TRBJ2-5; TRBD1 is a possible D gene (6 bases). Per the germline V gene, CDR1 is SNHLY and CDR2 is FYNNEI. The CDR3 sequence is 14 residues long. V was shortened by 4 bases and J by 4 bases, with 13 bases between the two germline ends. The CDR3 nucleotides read TGTGCCAGCAGTGGGGGGCTGGTGTCAGAGACCCAGTACTTC. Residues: CASSGGLVSETQYF.

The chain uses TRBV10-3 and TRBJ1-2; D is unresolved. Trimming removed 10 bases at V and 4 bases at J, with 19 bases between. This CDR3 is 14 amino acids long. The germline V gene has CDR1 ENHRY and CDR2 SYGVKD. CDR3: CATNPQEGAYGYTF. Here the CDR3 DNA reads TGTGCCACAAACCCCCAGGAGGGAGCCTATGGCTACACCTTC.

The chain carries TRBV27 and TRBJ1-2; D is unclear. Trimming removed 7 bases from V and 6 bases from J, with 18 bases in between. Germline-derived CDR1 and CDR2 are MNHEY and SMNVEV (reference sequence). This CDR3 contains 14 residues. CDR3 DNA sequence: TGTGCCAGCACCACATACGGGAAGACGGATGGCTACACCTTC. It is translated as CASTTYGKTDGYTF.

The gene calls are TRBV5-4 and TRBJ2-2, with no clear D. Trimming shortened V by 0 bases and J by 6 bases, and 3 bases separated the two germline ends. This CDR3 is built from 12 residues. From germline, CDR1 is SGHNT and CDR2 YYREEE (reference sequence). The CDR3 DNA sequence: TGTGCCAGCAGCTTGGCTTCCGGGGAGCTGTTTTTT. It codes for CASSLASGELFF.

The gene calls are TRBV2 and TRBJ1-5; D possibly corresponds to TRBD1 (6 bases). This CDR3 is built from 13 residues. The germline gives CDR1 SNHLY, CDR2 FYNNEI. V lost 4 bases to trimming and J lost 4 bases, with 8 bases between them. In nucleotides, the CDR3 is TGTGCCAGCAGTGGGGGGCGGAATCAGCCCCAGCATTTT. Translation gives CASSGGRNQPQHF.

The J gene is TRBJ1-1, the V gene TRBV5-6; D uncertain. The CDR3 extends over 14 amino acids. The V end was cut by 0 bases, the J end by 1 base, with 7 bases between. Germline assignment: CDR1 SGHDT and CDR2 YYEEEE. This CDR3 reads CASSLAGRNTEAFF. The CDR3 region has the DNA TGTGCCAGCAGCTTGGCGGGAAGGAACACTGAAGCTTTCTTT.

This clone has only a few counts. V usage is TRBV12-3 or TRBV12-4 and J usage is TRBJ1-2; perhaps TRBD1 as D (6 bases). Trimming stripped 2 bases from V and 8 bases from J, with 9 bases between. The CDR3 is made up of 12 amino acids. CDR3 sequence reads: CASSLWGQGYTF. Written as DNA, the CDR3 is TGTGCCAGCAGTTTATGGGGGCAGGGCTACACCTTC.

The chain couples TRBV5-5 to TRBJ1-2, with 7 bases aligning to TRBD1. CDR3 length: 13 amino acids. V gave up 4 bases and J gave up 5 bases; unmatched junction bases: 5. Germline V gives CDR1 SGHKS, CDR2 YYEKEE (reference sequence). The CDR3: CASSISTGYGYTF. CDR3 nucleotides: TGTGCCAGCAGCATATCGACAGGGTATGGCTACACCTTC.

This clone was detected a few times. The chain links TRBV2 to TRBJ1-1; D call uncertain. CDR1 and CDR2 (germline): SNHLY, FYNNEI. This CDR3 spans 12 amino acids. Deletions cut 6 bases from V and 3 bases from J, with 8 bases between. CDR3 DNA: TGTGCCAGCAGACAGACCTACACTGAAGCTTTCTTT. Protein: CASRQTYTEAFF.

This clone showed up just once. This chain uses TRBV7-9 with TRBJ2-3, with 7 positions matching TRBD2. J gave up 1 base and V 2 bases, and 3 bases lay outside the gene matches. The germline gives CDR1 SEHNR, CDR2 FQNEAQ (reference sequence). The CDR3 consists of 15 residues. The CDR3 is CASSLLAGGTDTQYF. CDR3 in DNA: TGTGCCAGCAGCTTACTGGCGGGAGGCACAGATACGCAGTATTTT.

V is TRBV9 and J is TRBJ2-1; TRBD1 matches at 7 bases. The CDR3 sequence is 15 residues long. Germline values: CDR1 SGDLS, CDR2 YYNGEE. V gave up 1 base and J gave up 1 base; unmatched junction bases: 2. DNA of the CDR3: TGTGCCAGCAGCGTAACAGGGGCTTCCTACAATGAGCAGTTCTTC. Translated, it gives CASSVTGASYNEQFF.